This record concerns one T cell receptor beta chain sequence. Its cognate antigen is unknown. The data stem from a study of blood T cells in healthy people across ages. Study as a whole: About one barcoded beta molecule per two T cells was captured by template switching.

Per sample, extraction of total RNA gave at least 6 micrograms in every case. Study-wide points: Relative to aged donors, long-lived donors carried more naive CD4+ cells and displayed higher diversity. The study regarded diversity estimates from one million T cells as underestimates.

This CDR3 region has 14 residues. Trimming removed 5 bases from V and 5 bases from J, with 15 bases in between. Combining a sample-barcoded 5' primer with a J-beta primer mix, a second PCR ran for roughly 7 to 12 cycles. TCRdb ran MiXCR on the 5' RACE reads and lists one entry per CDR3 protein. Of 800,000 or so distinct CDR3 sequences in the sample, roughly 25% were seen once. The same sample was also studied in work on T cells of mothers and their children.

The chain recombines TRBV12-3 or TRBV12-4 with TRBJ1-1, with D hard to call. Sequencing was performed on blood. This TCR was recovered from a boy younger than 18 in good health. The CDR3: CASSAIETRTEAFF. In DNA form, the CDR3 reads TGTGCCAGCAGTGCCATAGAAACTCGGACTGAAGCTTTCTTT.